These 7 T cell receptor beta chains originate from one sample sequenced in a study of blood T cell repertoires in COVID-19. The data were produced by immunoSEQ multiplex PCR, yet TCRdb's version contains in-frame clones alone and is incomplete. The table has roughly 71,000 clones, 80% to 85% seen once. Specimen: peripheral blood. These receptors originate from a man aged 45 to 65 with active COVID-19.

The rearrangement links TRBV6-6 to TRBJ1-4, with 8 positions matching TRBD1. V shed 7 bases, J shed 5 bases, and the junction held 6 bases outside the gene matches. The CDR3 is made up of 14 amino acids. Germline lookup yields CDR1 MNHNY and CDR2 SVGAGI (reference sequence). CDR3 region: CASTPGTGNEKLFF. The CDR3 DNA is TGTGCCAGCACTCCGGGGACAGGAAATGAAAAACTGTTTTTT.

The chain has TRBV27 and TRBJ1-5, with 8 bases fitting TRBD1. J gave up 4 bases and V 2 bases, and 13 bases lay outside the gene matches. Looked up from germline, CDR1 is MNHEY and CDR2 is SMNVEV (reference sequence). The CDR3 is made up of 18 amino acids. CDR3 sequence reads: CASSLRLSRTGINQPQHF. In DNA, the CDR3 is TGTGCCAGCAGTTTACGGCTATCGAGGACAGGGATTAATCAGCCCCAGCATTTT.

This clone was seen a single time. The J gene is TRBJ2-5, the V gene TRBV7-2, with D tentatively TRBD2 (5 bases). This CDR3 has 14 residues. The germline V gene encodes CDR1 SGHTA and CDR2 FQGNSA. Trimming removed 3 bases from V and 1 base from J, with 9 bases in between. CDR3 bases: TGTGCCAGCAGCTTGAGCGGCTTCCAAGAGACCCAGTACTTC. Encoded protein: CASSLSGFQETQYF.

V and J are TRBV29-1 and TRBJ2-7; 7 bases are shared with TRBD1. The V segment lost 6 bases and the J segment 5 bases; nucleotides outside the gene matches: 10. Germline CDR1 is SQVTM and CDR2 is ANQGSEA. CDR3 length: 13 amino acids. CDR3 protein: CSVDGQATHEQYF. CDR3 coding DNA: TGCAGCGTCGATGGACAGGCTACCCACGAGCAGTACTTC.

V usage is TRBV7-9 and J usage is TRBJ2-7, with 13 bases matching TRBD2. This CDR3 contains 15 residues. V dropped 6 bases and J dropped 5; count of bases not matched to a gene: 7. Germline V gives CDR1 SEHNR, CDR2 FQNEAQ (reference sequence). For the CDR3, the DNA is TGTGCCAGCAGTCCCGGGACTAGCGGGACCAACGAGCAGTACTTC. Encoded protein: CASSPGTSGTNEQYF.

The V and J genes are TRBV7-2 and TRBJ2-3, with 9 bases aligning to TRBD2. This CDR3 is built from 16 residues. After removal of 1 base from V and 2 bases from J, the junction contained 4 bases not matched to a gene. Germline CDR1 SGHTA, CDR2 FQGNSA. Here the CDR3 reads CASSLVRGGNTDTQYF. The CDR3, as DNA: TGTGCCAGCAGCTTAGTGCGGGGGGGGAACACAGATACGCAGTATTTT.

This clone was seen a handful of times. V usage is TRBV25-1 and J usage is TRBJ1-5; possible D gene TRBD1, 5 bases. Germline V gives CDR1 MGHDK, CDR2 SYGVNS. The V gene lost 6 bases and the J gene lost 2 bases, with 20 bases spanning the gap. The CDR3 consists of 17 residues. DNA of the CDR3: TGTGCCAGCAGGGGGACCGGAGGGTTGGAGGGCAATCAGCCCCAGCATTTT. Encoded protein: CASRGTGGLEGNQPQHF.